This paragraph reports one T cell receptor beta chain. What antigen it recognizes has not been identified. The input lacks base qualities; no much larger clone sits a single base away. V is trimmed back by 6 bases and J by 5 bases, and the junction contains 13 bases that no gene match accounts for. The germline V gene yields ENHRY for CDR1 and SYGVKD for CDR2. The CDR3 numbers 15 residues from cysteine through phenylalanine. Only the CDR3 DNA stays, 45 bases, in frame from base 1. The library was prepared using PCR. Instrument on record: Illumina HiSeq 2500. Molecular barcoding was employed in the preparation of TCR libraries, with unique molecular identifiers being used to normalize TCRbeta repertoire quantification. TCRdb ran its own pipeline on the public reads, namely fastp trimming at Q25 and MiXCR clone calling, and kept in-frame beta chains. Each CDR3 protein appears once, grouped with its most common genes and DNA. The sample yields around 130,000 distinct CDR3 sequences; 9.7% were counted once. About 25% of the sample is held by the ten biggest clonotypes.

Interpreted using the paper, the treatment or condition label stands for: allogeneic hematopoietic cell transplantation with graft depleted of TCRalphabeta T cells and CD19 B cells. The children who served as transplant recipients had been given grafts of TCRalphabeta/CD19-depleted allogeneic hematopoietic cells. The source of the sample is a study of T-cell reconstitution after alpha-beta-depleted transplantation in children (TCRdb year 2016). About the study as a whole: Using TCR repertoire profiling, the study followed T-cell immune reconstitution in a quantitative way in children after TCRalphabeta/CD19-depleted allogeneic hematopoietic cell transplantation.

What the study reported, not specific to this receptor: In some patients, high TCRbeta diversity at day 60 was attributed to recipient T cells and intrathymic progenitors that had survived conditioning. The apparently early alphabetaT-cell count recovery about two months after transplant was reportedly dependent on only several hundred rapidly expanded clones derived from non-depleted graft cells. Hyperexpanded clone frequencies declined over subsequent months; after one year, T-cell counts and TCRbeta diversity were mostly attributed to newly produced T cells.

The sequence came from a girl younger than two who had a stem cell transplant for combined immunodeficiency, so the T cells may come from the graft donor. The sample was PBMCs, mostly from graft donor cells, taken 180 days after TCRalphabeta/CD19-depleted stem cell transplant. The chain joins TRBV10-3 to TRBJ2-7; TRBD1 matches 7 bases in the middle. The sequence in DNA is TGTGCCATCAGAGGTGCGACAGGGCGTCGGGACGAGCAGTACTTC. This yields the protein CAIRGATGRRDEQYF.